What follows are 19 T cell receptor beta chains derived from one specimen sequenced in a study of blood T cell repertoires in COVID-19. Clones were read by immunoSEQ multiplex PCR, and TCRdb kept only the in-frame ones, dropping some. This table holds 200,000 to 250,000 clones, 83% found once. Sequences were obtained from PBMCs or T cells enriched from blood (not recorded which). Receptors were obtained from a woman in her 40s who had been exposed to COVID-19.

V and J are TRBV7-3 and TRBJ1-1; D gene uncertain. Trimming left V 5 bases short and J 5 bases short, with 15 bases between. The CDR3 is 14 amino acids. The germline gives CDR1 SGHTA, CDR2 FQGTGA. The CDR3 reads CASSPGIGRTEAFF. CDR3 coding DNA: TGTGCCAGCAGCCCCGGGATCGGGCGGACTGAAGCTTTCTTT.

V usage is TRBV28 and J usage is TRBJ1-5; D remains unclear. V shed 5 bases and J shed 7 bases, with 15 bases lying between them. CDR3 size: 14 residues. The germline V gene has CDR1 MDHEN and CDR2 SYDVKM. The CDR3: CASSPQSSRQPQHF. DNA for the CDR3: TGTGCCAGCAGTCCCCAGAGTTCGAGGCAGCCCCAGCATTTT.

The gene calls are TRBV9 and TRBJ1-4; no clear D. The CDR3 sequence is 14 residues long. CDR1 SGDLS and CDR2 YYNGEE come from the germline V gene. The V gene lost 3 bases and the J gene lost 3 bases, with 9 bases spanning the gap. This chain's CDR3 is CASSAGIANEKLFF. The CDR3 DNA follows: TGTGCCAGCAGCGCAGGCATAGCTAATGAAAAACTGTTTTTT.

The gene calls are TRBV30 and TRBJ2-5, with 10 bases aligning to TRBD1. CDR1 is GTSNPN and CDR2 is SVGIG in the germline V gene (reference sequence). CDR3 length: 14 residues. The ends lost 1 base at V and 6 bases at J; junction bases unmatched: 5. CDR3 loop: CAWSAGQGVQTQYF. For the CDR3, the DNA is TGTGCCTGGAGTGCTGGACAGGGGGTTCAGACCCAGTACTTC.

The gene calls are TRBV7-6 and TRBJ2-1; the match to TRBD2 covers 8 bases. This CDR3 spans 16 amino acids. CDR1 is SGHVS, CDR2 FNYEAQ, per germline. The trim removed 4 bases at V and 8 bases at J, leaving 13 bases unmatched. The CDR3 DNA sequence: TGTGCCAGCAGCTGGGCTGGTAGCGGGGCGAGGGATGAGCAGTTCTTC. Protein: CASSWAGSGARDEQFF.

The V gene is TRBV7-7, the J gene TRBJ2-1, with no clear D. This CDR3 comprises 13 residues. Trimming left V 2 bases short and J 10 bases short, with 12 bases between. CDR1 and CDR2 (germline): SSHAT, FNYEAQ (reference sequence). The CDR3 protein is CASSLTGSGEQFF. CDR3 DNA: TGTGCCAGCAGCTTAACCGGGTCTGGCGAGCAGTTCTTC.

The CDR3 reads CASSFLGGIDFGYTF. CDR3 DNA: TGTGCCAGCAGCTTTCTAGGGGGCATTGATTTTGGCTACACCTTC. V is TRBV5-4 and J is TRBJ1-2, with 7 bases fitting TRBD1. This CDR3 comprises 15 residues. Germline V CDR1 and CDR2: SGHNT, YYREEE (reference sequence). V shed 2 bases and J 7 bases; nucleotides not matched to a gene: 11. Based on the CDR3 plus reference TRBV5-4 and TRBJ1-2, the full variable domain is ETGVTQSPTHLIKTRGQQVTLRCSSQSGHNTVSWYQQALGQGPQFIFQYYREEENGRGNFPPRFSGLQFPNYSSELNVNALELDDSALYLCASSFLGGIDFGYTFGSGTRLTVV.

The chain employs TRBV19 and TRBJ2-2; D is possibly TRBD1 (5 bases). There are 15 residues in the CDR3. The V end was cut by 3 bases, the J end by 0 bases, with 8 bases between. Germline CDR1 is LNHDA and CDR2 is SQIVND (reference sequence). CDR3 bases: TGTGCCAGTAGTATTGACAGATCGAACACCGGGGAGCTGTTTTTT. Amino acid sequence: CASSIDRSNTGELFF.

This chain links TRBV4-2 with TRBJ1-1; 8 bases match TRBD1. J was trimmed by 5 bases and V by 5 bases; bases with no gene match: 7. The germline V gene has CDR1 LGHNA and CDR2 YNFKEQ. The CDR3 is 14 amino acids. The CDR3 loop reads CASSESGGLTEAFF. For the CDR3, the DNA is TGTGCCAGCAGCGAATCAGGGGGCCTGACTGAAGCTTTCTTT.

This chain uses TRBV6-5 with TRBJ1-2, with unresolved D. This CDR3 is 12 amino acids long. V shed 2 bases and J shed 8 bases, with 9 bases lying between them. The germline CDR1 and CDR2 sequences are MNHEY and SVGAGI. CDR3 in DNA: TGTGCCAGCAGTTACAGTCGCGGAGGCTACACCTTC. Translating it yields CASSYSRGGYTF.

Written as DNA, the CDR3 is TGTGCCAGTACCGACAGGGGGCTCGGTTATGGCTACACCTTC. Protein product: CASTDRGLGYGYTF. The chain couples TRBV19 to TRBJ1-2; 10 bases are a match to TRBD1. This CDR3 has 14 residues. V gave up 7 bases and J gave up 5 bases; unmatched junction bases: 7. Germline CDR1 and CDR2: LNHDA and SQIVND (reference sequence).

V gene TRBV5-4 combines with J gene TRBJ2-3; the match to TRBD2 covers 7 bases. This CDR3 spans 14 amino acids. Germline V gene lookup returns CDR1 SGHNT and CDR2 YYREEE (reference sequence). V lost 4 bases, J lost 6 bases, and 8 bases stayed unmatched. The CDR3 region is CASSQPGRSDTQYF. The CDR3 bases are TGTGCCAGCAGCCAACCCGGGAGGAGCGATACGCAGTATTTT.

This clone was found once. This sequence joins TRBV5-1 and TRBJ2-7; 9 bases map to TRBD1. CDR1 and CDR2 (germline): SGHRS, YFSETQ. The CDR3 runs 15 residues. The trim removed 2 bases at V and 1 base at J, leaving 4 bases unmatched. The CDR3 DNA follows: TGCGCCAGCAGCTTAACAGGGGGCCCATCCTACGAGCAGTACTTC. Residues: CASSLTGGPSYEQYF.

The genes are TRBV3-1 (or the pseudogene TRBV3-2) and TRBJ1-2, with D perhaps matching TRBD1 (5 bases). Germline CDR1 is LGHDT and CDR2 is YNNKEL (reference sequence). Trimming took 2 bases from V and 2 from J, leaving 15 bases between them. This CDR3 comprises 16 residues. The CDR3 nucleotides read TGTGCCAGCAGCCAATTAGGGTCAGGGTGGAACTATGGCTACACCTTC. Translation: CASSQLGSGWNYGYTF.

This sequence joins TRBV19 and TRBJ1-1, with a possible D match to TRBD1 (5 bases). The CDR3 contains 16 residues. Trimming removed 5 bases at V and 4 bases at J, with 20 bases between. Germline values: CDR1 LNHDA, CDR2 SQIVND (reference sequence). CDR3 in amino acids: CASSPVWGVGGTEAFF. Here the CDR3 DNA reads TGTGCCAGTAGTCCGGTGTGGGGGGTCGGGGGCACTGAAGCTTTCTTT. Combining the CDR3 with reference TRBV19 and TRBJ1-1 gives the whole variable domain DGGITQSPKYLFRKEGQNVTLSCEQNLNHDAMYWYRQDPGQGLRLIYYSQIVNDFQKGDIAEGYSVSREKKESFPLTVTSAQKNPTAFYLCASSPVWGVGGTEAFFGQGTRLTVV.

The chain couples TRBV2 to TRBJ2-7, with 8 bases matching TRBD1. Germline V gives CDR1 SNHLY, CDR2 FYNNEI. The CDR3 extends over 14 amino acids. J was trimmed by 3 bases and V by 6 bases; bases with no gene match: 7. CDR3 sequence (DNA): TGTGCCAGCAGCGGAGACAGGGGTGGCTACGAGCAGTACTTC. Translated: CASSGDRGGYEQYF.

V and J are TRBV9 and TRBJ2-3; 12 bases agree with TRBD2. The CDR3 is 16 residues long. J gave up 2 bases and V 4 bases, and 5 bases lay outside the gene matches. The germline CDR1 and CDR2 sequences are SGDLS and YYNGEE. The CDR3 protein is CASSRRTSGNTDTQYF. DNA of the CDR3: TGTGCCAGCAGCAGGCGGACTAGCGGGAACACAGATACGCAGTATTTT.

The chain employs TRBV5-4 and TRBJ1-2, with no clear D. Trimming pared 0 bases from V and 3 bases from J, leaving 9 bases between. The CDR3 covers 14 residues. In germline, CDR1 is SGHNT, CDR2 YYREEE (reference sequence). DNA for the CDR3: TGTGCCAGCAGCTTGGCCACTCAGGACTATGGCTACACCTTC. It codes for CASSLATQDYGYTF.

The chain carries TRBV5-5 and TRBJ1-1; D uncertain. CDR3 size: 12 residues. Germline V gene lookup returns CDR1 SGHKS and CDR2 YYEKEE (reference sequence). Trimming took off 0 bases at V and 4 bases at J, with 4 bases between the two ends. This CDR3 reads CASSLDFTEAFF. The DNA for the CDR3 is TGTGCCAGCAGCTTGGACTTCACTGAAGCTTTCTTT.